The 21 T cell receptor beta chains below were found in one sample sequenced in a study of blood T cell repertoires in COVID-19. Only in-frame clones appear in the TCRdb table, and some are missing; sequencing was by immunoSEQ multiplex PCR. This repertoire shows approximately 180,000 clones, approximately 80% found once; its top ten account for roughly 7.2%. The sample taken for sequencing was peripheral blood. The receptors derive from a woman aged 40 to 50 with COVID-19, enrolled during active disease.

The chain carries TRBV9 and TRBJ2-1; 10 bases line up with TRBD2. Looked up from germline, CDR1 is SGDLS and CDR2 is YYNGEE. CDR3 length: 15 amino acids. Trimming at V came to 5 bases and at J to 6 bases, leaving 8 bases not matched to a gene. CDR3 sequence (DNA): TGTGCCAGCAGGAAAGCGGGGGGGTACTCCAATGAGCAGTTCTTC. Its translation: CASRKAGGYSNEQFF.

This chain links TRBV6-5 with TRBJ2-1; TRBD2 aligns across 10 bases. The trim removed 4 bases at V and 7 bases at J, leaving 10 bases unmatched. Germline assignment: CDR1 MNHEY and CDR2 SVGAGI. The CDR3 has 16 residues. The CDR3 nucleotides are TGTGCCAGCAGTTTCCCAGCTAGCGGGAGCAATAATGAGCAGTTCTTC. Amino acids: CASSFPASGSNNEQFF.

This chain joins TRBV6-5 and TRBJ1-1, with D unresolved. Germline V gene lookup returns CDR1 MNHEY and CDR2 SVGAGI. CDR3 length: 11 residues. V dropped 7 bases and J dropped 6 bases, with 9 bases sitting between them. CDR3 nucleotide sequence: TGTGCCAGCATGAGGGAGGCTGAAGCTTTCTTT. This codes for CASMREAEAFF.

This sequence joins TRBV7-9 and TRBJ1-4; no clear D. Germline V gene lookup returns CDR1 SEHNR and CDR2 FQNEAQ (reference sequence). The CDR3 length is 14 residues. Trimming took off 1 base at V and 8 bases at J, with 11 bases between the two ends. This chain's CDR3 is CASSLVAGWEKLFF. The CDR3 DNA is TGTGCCAGCAGCTTAGTGGCCGGGTGGGAAAAACTGTTTTTT.

This clone was counted between two and nine times. V is TRBV3-1 (or the pseudogene TRBV3-2) and J is TRBJ1-2; D is possibly TRBD1 (6 bases). The length of the CDR3 is 14 residues. Germline loops: CDR1 LGHDT, CDR2 YNNKEL (reference sequence). V was trimmed by 4 bases and J by 3 bases, leaving 12 bases between them. DNA of the CDR3: TGTGCCAGCAGCCTAGACACAGGGTACTATGGCTACACCTTC. This sequence encodes CASSLDTGYYGYTF.

The chain recombines TRBV5-1 with TRBJ2-5; TRBD2 aligns across 10 bases. CDR3 length equals 17 residues. Germline assignment: CDR1 SGHRS and CDR2 YFSETQ. The J segment lost 4 bases and the V segment lost 0 bases, leaving 9 bases of the junction unmatched. The chain's CDR3 is CASSLAAGGLRIETQYF. The CDR3, as DNA: TGCGCCAGCAGCTTGGCAGCGGGGGGGCTGAGGATAGAGACCCAGTACTTC. The full variable domain, in which reference TRBV5-1 and TRBJ2-5 provide the parts outside the CDR3, is KAGVTQTPRYLIKTRGQQVTLSCSPISGHRSVSWYQQTPGQGLQFLFEYFSETQRNKGNFPGRFSGRQFSNSRSEMNVSTLELGDSALYLCASSLAAGGLRIETQYFGPGTRLLVL.

V is TRBV11-2 and J is TRBJ2-4; a weak D match, TRBD1 (6 bases). Trimming stripped 6 bases from V and 3 bases from J, with 15 bases between. This CDR3 contains 15 residues. The germline V gene has CDR1 SGHAT and CDR2 FQNNGV. CDR3 amino acids: CASSRQVGGKNIQYF. The CDR3 DNA follows: TGTGCCAGCAGTCGACAGGTTGGGGGCAAAAACATTCAGTACTTC.

This clone was detected a few times. This chain joins TRBV15 and TRBJ2-1; no clear D gene. Germline V gives CDR1 LNHNV, CDR2 YYDKDF (reference sequence). Trimming removed 6 bases from V and 2 bases from J, with 8 bases in between. The CDR3 is 13 amino acids. The CDR3 DNA reads as TGTGCCACCAGTCGCGTAACCTACAATGAGCAGTTCTTC. This codes for CATSRVTYNEQFF.

This chain links TRBV18 with TRBJ2-5, with TRBD2 as a possible D gene (5 bases). The germline V gene encodes CDR1 KGHSH and CDR2 LQKENI. Trimming removed 6 bases from V and 3 bases from J, with 11 bases in between. The CDR3 has 13 residues. CDR3 in amino acids: CASSFTREETQYF. The CDR3 nucleotides read TGTGCCAGCTCGTTTACTAGGGAAGAGACCCAGTACTTC.

In its sample, this clone was seen once. The chain has TRBV3-1 (or the pseudogene TRBV3-2) and TRBJ2-1; TRBD2 matches at 11 bases. The CDR3 totals 17 residues. V trimming: 1 base; J trimming: 5 bases; junction bases outside the gene matches: 7. Germline lookup yields CDR1 LGHDT and CDR2 YNNKEL (reference sequence). The CDR3 reads CASSQGDVAGGNNEQFF. The DNA of the CDR3 is TGTGCCAGCAGCCAAGGGGATGTAGCGGGGGGGAACAATGAGCAGTTCTTC.

J is TRBJ1-1 and V is TRBV11-3; the D gene is possibly TRBD1 (5 bases). V was cut by 3 bases and J by 0 bases, with 11 bases left in between. Germline V gives CDR1 SGHNT, CDR2 YENEEA. This CDR3 is 15 amino acids long. In nucleotides, the CDR3 is TGTGCCAGCAGCTTCGGGACTGGTATGAACACTGAAGCTTTCTTT. Amino acids: CASSFGTGMNTEAFF.

This clone was seen a handful of times. V gene TRBV30 combines with J gene TRBJ2-1; 8 nucleotides line up with TRBD2. The V gene end was trimmed by 8 bases and the J gene end by 5 bases; junction bases not matched to a gene: 5. The CDR3 extends over 12 amino acids. The germline V gene has CDR1 GTSNPN and CDR2 SVGIG (reference sequence). The CDR3 loop is CAGLRGDNEQFF. DNA for the CDR3: TGTGCCGGCCTGCGGGGGGACAATGAGCAGTTCTTC.

The chain carries TRBV11-3 and TRBJ1-4, with 8 bases lining up with TRBD1. The V gene's germline CDR1 is SGHNT and CDR2 YENEEA. This CDR3 comprises 14 residues. Trimming removed 4 bases from V and 5 bases from J; junction bases left unmatched: 3. CDR3 sequence: CASSSGQGNEKLFF. The CDR3, as DNA: TGTGCCAGCAGCTCCGGACAGGGAAATGAAAAACTGTTTTTT.

The J gene is TRBJ1-1, the V gene TRBV10-2; maybe TRBD1 (5 bases). The CDR3 covers 13 residues. V was clipped by 4 bases and J by 5 bases, with 11 bases between them. Germline V gene data show CDR1 as WSHSY and CDR2 as SAAADI. CDR3 sequence reads: CASSGSGWTEAFF. In nucleotides, the CDR3 is TGCGCCAGCAGTGGTTCAGGGTGGACTGAAGCTTTCTTT.

The V and J genes are TRBV24-1 and TRBJ2-1, with TRBD2 matching over 14 bases. The CDR3 has 16 amino acids. With 4 bases clipped from V and 4 bases from J, the junction kept 2 bases outside the gene matches. CDR1 KGHDR and CDR2 SFDVKD come from the germline V gene. This CDR3 is CATSERLAGGYNEQFF. The CDR3 nucleotides read TGTGCCACCAGTGAAAGACTAGCGGGGGGGTACAATGAGCAGTTCTTC.

The V gene is TRBV18, the J gene TRBJ2-3; no firm D call. Trimming removed 4 bases from V and 0 bases from J, with 14 bases in between. Germline-derived CDR1 and CDR2 are KGHSH and LQKENI. CDR3 length: 16 amino acids. The CDR3, as DNA: TGTGCCAGCTCACTGTCGGTAGCTACGAGCACAGATACGCAGTATTTT. Amino acids: CASSLSVATSTDTQYF.

This chain connects TRBV5-6 to TRBJ1-1; D might be TRBD1 (6 bases). The CDR3 totals 14 residues. Looked up from germline, CDR1 is SGHDT and CDR2 is YYEEEE. V dropped 2 bases and J dropped 8 bases, with 16 bases sitting between them. DNA of the CDR3: TGTGCCAGCAGCTTAGCCGGAGGCCAGGGGGAAGCTTTCTTT. This gives the protein CASSLAGGQGEAFF.

This clone was detected once. V usage is TRBV7-8 and J usage is TRBJ2-1; 7 nucleotides agree with TRBD2. CDR1 and CDR2 from the germline V gene are SGHVS and FQNEAQ. Unmatched junction bases numbered 14, after V lost 5 bases and J lost 7 bases. The CDR3 totals 16 residues. The CDR3 DNA reads TGTGCCAGCAGCCAGTCTAATTGGCGGGAGTCGAATGAGCAGTTCTTC. Encoded protein: CASSQSNWRESNEQFF.

This clone was seen once. The rearrangement uses TRBV11-2 and TRBJ1-2; D not resolved. The V and J ends lost 5 bases and 0 bases respectively, with 10 bases between them. Per germline, CDR1 SGHAT and CDR2 FQNNGV. The CDR3 is 14 residues long. Here the CDR3 reads CASSPGRANYGYTF. As DNA, the CDR3 is TGTGCCAGCAGCCCCGGTCGGGCTAACTATGGCTACACCTTC.

This chain joins TRBV5-6 and TRBJ1-6; a weak D match, TRBD1 (6 bases). The germline V gene has CDR1 SGHDT and CDR2 YYEEEE. The V end was cut by 4 bases, the J end by 13 bases, with 12 bases between. The CDR3 loop spans 12 amino acids. In DNA, the CDR3 is TGTGCCAGCAGCCTGATGACAGGCCCCCTCCACTTT. This encodes CASSLMTGPLHF.

The rearrangement joins TRBV11-2 to TRBJ2-3; 16 bases line up with TRBD2. The CDR3 covers 17 residues. V dropped 4 bases and J dropped 10; count of bases not matched to a gene: 11. The germline gives CDR1 SGHAT, CDR2 FQNNGV. CDR3 in amino acids: CASSYANPGTSGRAQYF. The CDR3, as DNA: TGTGCCAGCAGCTACGCCAACCCGGGGACTAGCGGGAGGGCGCAGTATTTT.